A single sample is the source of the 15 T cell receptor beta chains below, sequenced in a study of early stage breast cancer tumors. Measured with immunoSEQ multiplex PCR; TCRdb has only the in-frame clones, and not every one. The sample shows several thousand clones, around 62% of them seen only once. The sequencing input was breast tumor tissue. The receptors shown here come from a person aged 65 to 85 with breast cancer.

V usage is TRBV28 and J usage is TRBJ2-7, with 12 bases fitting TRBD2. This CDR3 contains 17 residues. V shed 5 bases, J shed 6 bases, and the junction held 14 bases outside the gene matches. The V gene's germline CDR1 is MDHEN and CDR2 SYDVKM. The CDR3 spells CASSPPGRASGGAEQYF. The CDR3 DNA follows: TGTGCCAGCAGTCCCCCTGGGAGGGCTAGCGGGGGGGCCGAGCAGTACTTC. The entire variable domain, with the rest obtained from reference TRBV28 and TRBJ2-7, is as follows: DVKVTQSSRYLVKRTGEKVFLECVQDMDHENMFWYRQDPGLGLRLIYFSYDVKMKEKGDIPEGYSVSREKKERFSLILESASTNQTSMYLCASSPPGRASGGAEQYFGPGTRLTVT.

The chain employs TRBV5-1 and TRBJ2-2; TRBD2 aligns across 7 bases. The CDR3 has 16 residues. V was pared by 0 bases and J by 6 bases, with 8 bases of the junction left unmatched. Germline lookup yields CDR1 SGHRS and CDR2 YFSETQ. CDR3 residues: CASSLGGGPPPGELFF. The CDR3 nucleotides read TGCGCCAGCAGCTTGGGGGGGGGACCCCCACCCGGGGAGCTGTTTTTT.

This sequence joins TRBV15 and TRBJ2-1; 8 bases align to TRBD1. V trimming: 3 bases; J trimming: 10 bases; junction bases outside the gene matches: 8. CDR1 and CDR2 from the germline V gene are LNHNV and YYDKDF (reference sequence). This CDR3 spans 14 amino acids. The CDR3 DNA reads TGTGCCACCAGCAGCCTCCGACAGGGGCTGGAGCAGTTCTTC. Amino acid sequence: CATSSLRQGLEQFF.

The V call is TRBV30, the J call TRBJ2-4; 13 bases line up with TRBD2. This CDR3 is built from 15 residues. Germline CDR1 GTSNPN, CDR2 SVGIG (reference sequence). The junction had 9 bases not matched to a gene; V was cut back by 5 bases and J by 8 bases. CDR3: CAWGLAGALSDIQYF. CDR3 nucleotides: TGTGCCTGGGGACTAGCGGGGGCCCTATCGGACATTCAGTACTTC. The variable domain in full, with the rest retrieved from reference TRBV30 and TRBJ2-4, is SQTIHQWPATLVQPVGSPLSLECTVEGTSNPNLYWYRQAAGRGLQLLFYSVGIGQISSEVPQNLSASRPQDRQFILSSKKLLLSDSGFYLCAWGLAGALSDIQYFGAGTRLSVL.

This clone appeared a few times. CDR3 protein: CASSLGTSGGVEQFF. The CDR3 bases are TGCGCCAGCAGCTTGGGGACTAGCGGGGGGGTTGAGCAGTTCTTC. The chain combines TRBV5-1 with TRBJ2-1; TRBD2 matches 15 bases. V lost 0 bases and J lost 9; bases outside the gene matches: 1. The CDR3 spans 15 residues. Germline loops: CDR1 SGHRS, CDR2 YFSETQ.

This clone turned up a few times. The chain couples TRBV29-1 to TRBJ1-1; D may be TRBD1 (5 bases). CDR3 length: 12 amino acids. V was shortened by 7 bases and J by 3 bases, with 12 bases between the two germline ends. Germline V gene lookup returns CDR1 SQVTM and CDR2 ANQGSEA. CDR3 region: CSAKLGDTEAFF. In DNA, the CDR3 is TGCAGCGCTAAGTTAGGGGACACTGAAGCTTTCTTT.

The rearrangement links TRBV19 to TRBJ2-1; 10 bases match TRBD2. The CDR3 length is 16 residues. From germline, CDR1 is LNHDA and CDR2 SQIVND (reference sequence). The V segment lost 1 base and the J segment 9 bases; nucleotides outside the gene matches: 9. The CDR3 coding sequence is TGTGCCAGTAGTATAGTGGCTAGCGGGGGTCGACGTGAGCAGTTCTTC. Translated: CASSIVASGGRREQFF.

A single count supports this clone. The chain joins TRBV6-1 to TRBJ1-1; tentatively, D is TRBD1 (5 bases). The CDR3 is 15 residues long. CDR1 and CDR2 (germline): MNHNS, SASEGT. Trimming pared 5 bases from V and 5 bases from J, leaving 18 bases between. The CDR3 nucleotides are TGTGCCAGCAGTCCCCAATCAAGGGGCTCTACTGAAGCTTTCTTT. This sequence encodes CASSPQSRGSTEAFF.

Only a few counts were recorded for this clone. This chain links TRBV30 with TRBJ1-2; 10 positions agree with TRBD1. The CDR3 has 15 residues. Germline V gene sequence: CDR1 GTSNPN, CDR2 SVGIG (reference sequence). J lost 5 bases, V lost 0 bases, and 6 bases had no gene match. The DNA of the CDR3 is TGTGCCTGGAGTGTGACAGGGGGCGGGGGTTATGGCTACACCTTC. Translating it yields CAWSVTGGGGYGYTF.

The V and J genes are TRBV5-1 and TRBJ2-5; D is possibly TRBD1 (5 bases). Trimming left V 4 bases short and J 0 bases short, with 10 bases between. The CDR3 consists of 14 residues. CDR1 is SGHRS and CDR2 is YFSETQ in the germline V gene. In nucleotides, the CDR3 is TGCGCCAGCAGCAACTCAGGGAACCAAGAGACCCAGTACTTC. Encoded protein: CASSNSGNQETQYF.

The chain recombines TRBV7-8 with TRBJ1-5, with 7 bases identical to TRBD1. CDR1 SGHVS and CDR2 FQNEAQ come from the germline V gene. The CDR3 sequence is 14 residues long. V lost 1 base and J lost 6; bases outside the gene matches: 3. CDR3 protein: CASSLEGGGQPQHF. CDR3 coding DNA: TGTGCCAGCAGCTTAGAAGGGGGCGGTCAGCCCCAGCATTTT.

DNA for the CDR3: TGTGCCAGTAGTATAAGCGGGGGGGAACTTTACAATGAGCAGTTCTTC. It specifies CASSISGGELYNEQFF. The chain recombines TRBV19 with TRBJ2-1; 10 bases match TRBD2. This CDR3 is built from 16 residues. Per the germline V gene, CDR1 is LNHDA and CDR2 is SQIVND (reference sequence). V trimming: 2 bases; J trimming: 4 bases; junction bases outside the gene matches: 5.

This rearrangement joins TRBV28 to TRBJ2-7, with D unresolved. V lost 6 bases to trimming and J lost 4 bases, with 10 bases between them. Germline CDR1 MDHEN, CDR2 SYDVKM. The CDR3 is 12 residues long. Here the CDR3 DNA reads TGTGCCAGCAGCCCCTCCCTATACGAGCAGTACTTC. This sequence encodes CASSPSLYEQYF.

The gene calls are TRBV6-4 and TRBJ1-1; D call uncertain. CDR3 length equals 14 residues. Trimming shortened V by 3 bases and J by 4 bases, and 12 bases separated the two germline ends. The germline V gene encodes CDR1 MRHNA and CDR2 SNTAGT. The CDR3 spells CASSEVAGATEAFF. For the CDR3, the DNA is TGTGCCAGCAGTGAAGTCGCAGGCGCCACTGAAGCTTTCTTT.

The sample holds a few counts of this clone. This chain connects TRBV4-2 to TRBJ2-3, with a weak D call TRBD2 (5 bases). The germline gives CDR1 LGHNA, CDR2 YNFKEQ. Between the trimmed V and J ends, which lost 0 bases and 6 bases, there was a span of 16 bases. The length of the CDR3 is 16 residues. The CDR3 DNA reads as TGTGCCAGCAGCCAAGATTCTTCGGGGATGGGGGATACGCAGTATTTT. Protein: CASSQDSSGMGDTQYF.